These 13 T cell receptor beta chains were all obtained from the same sample, sequenced in a study of T cells in women clearing cervical HPV infection. TCRdb's table, derived via immunoSEQ multiplex PCR, lists solely in-frame clones and lacks some. The listing contains 35,000 to 45,000 clones. Sequenced material: blood buffy coat. Receptors were obtained from a woman between 18 and 75 years old with a cervical HPV16 infection that either progressed to CIN3+ or cleared (not recorded which).

In the case of this clone: Read data end 3 residues before the CDR3 end; the end is taken from the germline J gene. The V gene is TRBV20-1, the J gene TRBJ1-4; D gene uncertain. The V gene lost 6 bases and the J gene lost 5 bases, with 13 bases spanning the gap. The CDR3 extends over 13 amino acids. The germline V gene has CDR1 DFQATT and CDR2 SNEGSKA (reference sequence). CDR3 residues: CSADEAENEKLFF. CDR3 DNA (partial): TGCAGTGCCGACGAGGCGGAAAATGAAAAA.

On this clone: The read stops 3 residues short of the end of the CDR3; the missing end is completed from the germline J gene. V and J are TRBV20-1 and TRBJ2-7; 7 positions match TRBD1. Trimming at V came to 6 bases and at J to 3 bases, leaving 5 bases not matched to a gene. This CDR3 is 12 amino acids long. Germline CDR1 DFQATT, CDR2 SNEGSKA (reference sequence). The part of the CDR3 DNA that was read is TGCAGTGCCGGGGACAGTATCTACGAG. This gives the protein CSAGDSIYE. The whole CDR3 region reads CSAGDSIYEQYF.

As to this clone: The DNA ends 3 residues before the CDR3 does, and the rest of the CDR3 is filled in from the germline J gene. The chain couples TRBV7-3 to TRBJ2-7, with a possible D match to TRBD2 (5 bases). The ends were cut back, 2 bases at V and 0 bases at J, with 8 bases in the middle. The length of the CDR3 is 14 residues. Germline CDR1 is SGHTA and CDR2 is FQGTGA. CDR3 residues: CASSLAGDSYEQYF. Incomplete CDR3 DNA: TGTGCCAGCAGCTTAGCGGGTGACTCCTACGAG. Supplemented by reference TRBV7-3 and TRBJ2-7, the full variable domain reads GAGVSQTPSNKVTEKGKYVELRCDPISGHTALYWYRQSLGQGPEFLIYFQGTGAADDSGLPNDRFFAVRPEGSVSTLKIQRTERGDSAVYLCASSLAGDSYEQYFGPGTRLTVT.

For this clone: The sequenced fragment ends 3 residues before the CDR3 boundary, so the rest is inferred from the germline J gene. The chain has TRBV12-3 or TRBV12-4 and TRBJ1-6; D is possibly TRBD1 (5 bases). V was shortened by 6 bases and J by 7 bases, with 13 bases between the two germline ends. The CDR3 has 14 residues. The DNA read from the CDR3 is TGTGCCAGCAGCCCTTGGGGCAGGAATTCACCC. Protein product: CASSPWGRNSP. In full, the CDR3 reads CASSPWGRNSPLHF.

This CDR3 is CASVGLAGPLSYNEQFF. The covered CDR3 bases are TGTGCCAGTGTAGGCTTAGCGGGCCCGCTTTCCTACAATGAG. The chain couples TRBV19 to TRBJ2-1; the match to TRBD2 covers 7 bases. With the read ending 3 residues before the CDR3 end, the germline J gene is used to fill in that end. The germline V gene has CDR1 LNHDA and CDR2 SQIVND (reference sequence). This CDR3 region has 17 residues. Trimming at V came to 8 bases and at J to 1 base, leaving 14 bases not matched to a gene.

To note about this clone: The read terminates 3 residues before the CDR3 end, so the remaining end is supplied by the germline J gene. The chain carries TRBV7-2 and TRBJ2-3; TRBD2 might be the D (6 bases). From germline, CDR1 is SGHTA and CDR2 FQGNSA. The V end was cut by 3 bases, the J end by 8 bases, with 9 bases between. The CDR3 loop spans 12 amino acids. CDR3 bases read: TGTGCCAGCAGCTTCCCTAGCGCTACG. Residues: CASSFPSAT. The whole CDR3 region reads CASSFPSATQYF.

As concerns this clone: The read comes to an end 3 residues before the CDR3 does, leaving the germline J gene to fill in the end. The rearrangement joins TRBV19 to TRBJ2-7; D is ambiguous. V was clipped by 3 bases and J by 0 bases, with 9 bases between them. From germline, CDR1 is LNHDA and CDR2 SQIVND (reference sequence). The CDR3 length is 14 residues. CDR3 residues: CASSMLSDSYEQYF. The CDR3 bases that were read are TGTGCCAGTAGTATGCTGAGCGACTCCTACGAG.

CDR3 in amino acids: CASSPDSHQPQHF. The CDR3 DNA, read in part, is TGTGCCAGTAGCCCGGACAGCCATCAGCCC. The rearrangement uses TRBV19 and TRBJ1-5; D is possibly TRBD1 (6 bases). The read ends 3 residues shy of where the CDR3 ends; the end is completed using the germline J gene. Germline V CDR1 and CDR2: LNHDA, SQIVND (reference sequence). This CDR3 region has 13 residues. V was pared by 6 bases and J by 5 bases, with 11 bases between.

On this clone: Read data end 3 residues before the CDR3 end; the end is taken from the germline J gene. The chain is built from TRBV18 and TRBJ1-1; 12 positions match TRBD1. The germline V gene has CDR1 KGHSH and CDR2 LQKENI. This CDR3 spans 16 amino acids. J was trimmed by 3 bases and V by 7 bases; bases with no gene match: 9. The sequenced CDR3 bases are TGTGCCAGCTTCGCCGGGACAGGGGGCGCGCACACTGAA. Translating gives CASFAGTGGAHTE. The CDR3, in full, reads CASFAGTGGAHTEAFF.

As regards this clone: The read gets to within 3 residues of the CDR3 end, and the germline J gene fills in the rest. This rearrangement joins TRBV29-1 to TRBJ2-5; no reliable D call. The CDR3 sequence is 12 residues long. Trimming left V 4 bases short and J 2 bases short, with 8 bases between. CDR1 and CDR2 (germline): SQVTM, ANQGSEA. CDR3 sequence: CSVGQRQETQYF. The covered CDR3 bases are TGCAGCGTTGGGCAGAGGCAAGAGACC.

As concerns this clone: Read sequence stops 3 residues before the CDR3 end, and the germline J gene provides the missing end. The genes are TRBV5-6 and TRBJ1-2; D is perhaps TRBD1 (6 bases). Germline loops: CDR1 SGHDT, CDR2 YYEEEE. This CDR3 contains 15 residues. The CDR3 DNA, read in part, is TGTGCCAGCAGCACCACAACAGGGTTGCGCGACGGC. It yields the protein CASSTTTGLRDG. The CDR3 as a whole reads CASSTTTGLRDGYTF.

Comments on this clone: The CDR3 extends 3 residues past the end of the read, so its final part is completed from the germline J gene. This rearrangement joins TRBV6-2 or TRBV6-3 to TRBJ2-2; 10 bases are shared with TRBD2. The junction had 14 bases not matched to a gene; V was cut back by 10 bases and J by 9 bases. The CDR3 length is 15 residues. Germline lookup yields CDR1 MNHEY and CDR2 SVGEGT. CDR3 DNA (partial): TGTGCCACTTCCCGATCCCTAGCGGGAGCCCGGGAG. Translated, it gives CATSRSLAGARE. From start to end, the CDR3 is CATSRSLAGARELFF.

As regards this clone: Read sequence stops 3 residues before the CDR3 end, and the germline J gene provides the missing end. The rearrangement uses TRBV5-1 and TRBJ2-1; D is undetermined. Trimming shortened V by 4 bases and J by 4 bases, and 12 bases separated the two germline ends. CDR1 is SGHRS and CDR2 is YFSETQ in the germline V gene. The CDR3 has 14 residues. The CDR3: CASSGVNRYNEQFF. The sequenced part of the CDR3 DNA is TGCGCCAGCAGCGGAGTAAACAGATACAATGAG.